This TCR beta chain was obtained from a study of T cell responses to AZD1222 COVID-19 vaccine. Findings and limits, study-wide: Among AZD1222 vaccinees, only five to seven were seropositive at baseline. Vaccine-associated CD4 TCRs ranged over spike, dominating at 160-218 and 743-854.

About this clone itself: Antigen unknown.

Deletions cut 1 base from V and 6 bases from J, with 9 bases between. Germline CDR1 SGHRS, CDR2 YFSETQ. This CDR3 has 13 residues. The protocol was immunoSEQ multiplex PCR, while the TCRdb copy is restricted to in-frame clones and leaves out a portion. The sample contains 150,000 to 200,000 clones, approximately 95% of which appear only once. The clonotype originates from an adult in good health. The material sequenced was peripheral blood, taken on day 0 of AZD1222 vaccination. The chain combines TRBV5-1 with TRBJ2-3; D not resolved. For the CDR3, the DNA is TGCGCCAGCAGCTTGCAGGAGAGGGATACGCAGTATTTT. Protein: CASSLQERDTQYF.